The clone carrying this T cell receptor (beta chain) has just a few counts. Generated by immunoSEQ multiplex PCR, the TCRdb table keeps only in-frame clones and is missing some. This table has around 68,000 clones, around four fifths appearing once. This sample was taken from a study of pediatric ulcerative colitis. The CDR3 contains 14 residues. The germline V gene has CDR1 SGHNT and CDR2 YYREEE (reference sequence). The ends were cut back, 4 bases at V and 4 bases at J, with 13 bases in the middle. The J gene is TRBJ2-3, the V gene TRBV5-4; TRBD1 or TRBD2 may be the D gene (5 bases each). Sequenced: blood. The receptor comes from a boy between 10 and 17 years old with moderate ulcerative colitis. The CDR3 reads CASSGGLWADTQYF. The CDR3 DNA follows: TGTGCCAGCAGCGGGGGTCTTTGGGCAGATACGCAGTATTTT.